These 5 T cell receptor beta chains came from one sample sequenced in a study of a mutant IDH1 vaccine in newly diagnosed glioma. Sequenced by immunoSEQ multiplex PCR; TCRdb stores in-frame clones only, minus some. The sample carries about 75,000 clones, over 75% recorded once. Their recognized antigens are unknown. Described time point: week 5, during vaccination. Mutant IDH1 20-mer peptide, at 300 ug, made up each vaccine dose, with topical imiquimod. The sequenced sample was PBMCs, obtained from a glioma patient whose treatment included an IDH1 peptide vaccine. The receptors here all came from a woman aged 50 to 60 with glioma.

This chain joins TRBV6-5 and TRBJ1-5; 8 nucleotides align to TRBD1. V lost 6 bases, J lost 6 bases, and 4 bases stayed unmatched. In germline, CDR1 is MNHEY, CDR2 SVGAGI. The CDR3 extends over 13 amino acids. CDR3 DNA sequence: TGTGCCAGCAGCGGACAGGGCGGTCAGCCCCAGCATTTT. Translation gives CASSGQGGQPQHF.

This chain links TRBV5-6 with TRBJ2-2, with D possibly being TRBD1 (6 bases). V was clipped by 0 bases and J by 7 bases, with 13 bases between them. This CDR3 contains 15 residues. In germline, CDR1 is SGHDT, CDR2 YYEEEE. CDR3 coding DNA: TGTGCCAGCAGCTTGGCTACAGGGTTCGGCGGGGAGCTGTTTTTT. Amino acids: CASSLATGFGGELFF.

This chain joins TRBV11-2 and TRBJ2-7; possible D gene TRBD1, 6 bases. Trimming left V 2 bases short and J 1 base short, with 12 bases between. This CDR3 region has 15 residues. Germline V lookup: CDR1 SGHAT, CDR2 FQNNGV. The CDR3 sequence is CASSLTSGTSYEQYF. In DNA form, the CDR3 reads TGTGCCAGCAGCTTAACCTCCGGGACATCCTACGAGCAGTACTTC.

Here the CDR3 reads CASSQGQEYQETQYF. The CDR3 coding sequence is TGTGCCAGCAGCCAAGGACAGGAGTACCAAGAGACCCAGTACTTC. The chain carries TRBV6-6 and TRBJ2-5; 7 nucleotides match TRBD1. The germline CDR1 and CDR2 sequences are MNHNY and SVGAGI (reference sequence). Losses at the gene ends were 6 bases for V and 0 bases for J; bases not matched to a gene: 7. The length of the CDR3 is 15 residues.

The V gene is TRBV28, the J gene TRBJ2-7; TRBD2 aligns across 9 bases. Trimming took 5 bases from V and 1 from J; bases not matched to a gene: 6. Germline V gene sequence: CDR1 MDHEN, CDR2 SYDVKM. The CDR3 totals 15 residues. CDR3 DNA sequence: TGTGCCAGCAGTCCCACCCTAGCGGGATCCTACGAGCAGTACTTC. This gives the protein CASSPTLAGSYEQYF.